Below, 9 T cell receptor beta chains from the same sample are listed, as sequenced in a study of beta chain features in type 1 diabetes. Reverse transcription of all isolated RNA meant that expressed TCRB transcripts were sequenced. Libraries were prepared by immunoSEQ multiplex PCR; TCRdb keeps only in-frame clonotypes and omits some of them. This table has 900,000 or so clones, 17% appearing once. The sequenced sample was naive CD4+ T cells from blood. All receptors come from a woman aged 18 to 35 in good health.

This chain joins TRBV5-4 and TRBJ1-2; 8 bases align to TRBD1. V lost 3 bases, J lost 1 base, and 2 bases stayed unmatched. Germline V gene lookup returns CDR1 SGHNT and CDR2 YYREEE (reference sequence). The CDR3 contains 14 residues. The CDR3 nucleotides read TGTGCCAGCAGCTCCACAGGGGGTAACTATGGCTACACCTTC. This gives the protein CASSSTGGNYGYTF.

This clone turned up a few times. This chain joins TRBV28 and TRBJ2-1, with TRBD2 matching over 13 bases. From germline, CDR1 is MDHEN and CDR2 SYDVKM. CDR3 length: 16 amino acids. Trimming cost V 4 bases and J 4 bases; bases outside gene matches: 4. The CDR3 reads CASSWGLAGIYNEQFF. CDR3 in DNA: TGTGCCAGCAGTTGGGGACTAGCGGGAATATACAATGAGCAGTTCTTC.

This clone was seen only a few times. The chain combines TRBV4-1 with TRBJ2-1, with 8 bases identical to TRBD2. This CDR3 is 16 amino acids long. Germline V gene sequence: CDR1 MGHRA, CDR2 YSYEKL. V gave up 2 bases and J gave up 2 bases; unmatched junction bases: 5. The CDR3 sequence is CASSQKRERPYNEQFF. The CDR3 DNA sequence: TGCGCCAGCAGCCAAAAGCGGGAGAGGCCCTACAATGAGCAGTTCTTC.

This chain uses TRBV6-5 with TRBJ2-5; no reliable D call. This CDR3 contains 14 residues. The germline gives CDR1 MNHEY, CDR2 SVGAGI. V lost 0 bases, J lost 3 bases, and 8 bases lay in between. The DNA of the CDR3 is TGTGCCAGCAGTTACTCGCCTACTAAAGAGACCCAGTACTTC. It specifies CASSYSPTKETQYF.

The J gene is TRBJ2-1, the V gene TRBV11-3; 10 nucleotides agree with TRBD2. CDR3 length equals 15 residues. Germline V gene data show CDR1 as SGHNT and CDR2 as YENEEA. V shed 5 bases and J 6 bases; nucleotides not matched to a gene: 7. The CDR3 DNA reads TGTGCCAGCAGCCCGAACCTAGCGGGAGTCAATGAGCAGTTCTTC. Translated, it gives CASSPNLAGVNEQFF.

CDR3 in DNA: TGCAGCGCAGAGGGACGAGCGAACACTGAAGCTTTCTTT. Its protein is CSAEGRANTEAFF. The genes are TRBV29-1 and TRBJ1-1; weak D call: TRBD1 (5 bases). The V end was cut by 7 bases, the J end by 1 base, with 13 bases between. The germline V gene encodes CDR1 SQVTM and CDR2 ANQGSEA. This CDR3 spans 13 amino acids.

V and J are TRBV7-2 and TRBJ1-2; D is possibly TRBD1 (6 bases). The CDR3 length is 12 residues. In germline, CDR1 is SGHTA, CDR2 FQGNSA. Trimming shortened V by 4 bases and J by 7 bases, and 10 bases separated the two germline ends. The CDR3 protein is CASSSGAGGYTF. Written as DNA, the CDR3 is TGTGCCAGCAGCTCAGGGGCGGGTGGCTACACCTTC.

This chain connects TRBV19 to TRBJ1-1; D gene ambiguous. The CDR3 consists of 13 residues. Per the germline V gene, CDR1 is LNHDA and CDR2 is SQIVND (reference sequence). V was shortened by 4 bases and J by 1 base, with 7 bases between the two germline ends. CDR3 nucleotides: TGTGCCAGTAGTACCCCGGGGAACACTGAAGCTTTCTTT. Its translation: CASSTPGNTEAFF. The full variable domain, in which reference TRBV19 and TRBJ1-1 provide the parts outside the CDR3, is DGGITQSPKYLFRKEGQNVTLSCEQNLNHDAMYWYRQDPGQGLRLIYYSQIVNDFQKGDIAEGYSVSREKKESFPLTVTSAQKNPTAFYLCASSTPGNTEAFFGQGTRLTVV.

The J gene is TRBJ2-5, the V gene TRBV7-2; TRBD2 agrees at 15 bases. Trimming at V came to 5 bases and at J to 7 bases, leaving 11 bases not matched to a gene. Germline loops: CDR1 SGHTA, CDR2 FQGNSA. The CDR3 covers 17 residues. The CDR3 loop reads CASSPPGLAGGLGTQYF. In DNA, the CDR3 is TGTGCCAGCAGCCCCCCGGGACTAGCGGGAGGCCTGGGGACCCAGTACTTC.